This record looks at one T cell receptor (beta chain) sequence and its context. The data stem from a study of blood T cell repertoires in COVID-19. Study summary: There were acute and convalescent COVID-19 samples, and they came from the United States, Italy and Spain. Sample material is recorded as cDNA or gDNA derived from T cells, B-cell-depleted T cells, or PBMCs.

The CDR3 is 14 amino acids. Germline V lookup: CDR1 SNHLY, CDR2 FYNNEI. The V and J ends lost 7 bases and 3 bases respectively, with 13 bases between them. Under the authors' procedure: Estimates of nucleated cell counts were drawn from the amplification of reference gene primers. Repertoires were generated with immunoSEQ multiplex PCR, while TCRdb's copy carries only in-frame clones and drops some. D and trimming were read from the DNA, whereas the V and J calls and clone size are those reported in that table. The sample lists fewer than 100,000 clones, 80% occurring once. V and J are TRBV2 and TRBJ1-5; D is possibly TRBD1 (5 bases). Sequencing used peripheral blood. The sequence was collected from a woman in her sixties or seventies with acute or convalescent COVID-19. CDR3 sequence (DNA): TGTGCCAGCACGGGGGGACTCCCCAATCAGCCCCAGCATTTT. Residues: CASTGGLPNQPQHF.